The TCR beta chain described here comes from a study of PD-L1 blockade in urothelial cancer. Study summary: Analyzed time points were 3 weeks (second dose) and 6 weeks after therapy began. Blood samples had a median of approximately 150,000 T cells, 80,000 to 85,000 unique TCRs, and clonality 0.08 to 0.09.

General observations from the study: Below-median blood TCR clonality before treatment forecast better survival.

Of note for this clone: The antigen is unknown.

Described time point: pretreatment peripheral blood. Synthetic templates analogous to TCR were spiked into all PCRs individually. The data were produced by immunoSEQ multiplex PCR, yet TCRdb's version contains in-frame clones alone and is incomplete. The data show tens of thousands of clones, with about four fifths seen just once and around 5.7% held by the top ten. Germline loops: CDR1 MNHEY, CDR2 SVGAGI. Trimming took off 5 bases at V and 2 bases at J, with 13 bases between the two ends. This CDR3 is built from 14 residues. The source is a man between 65 and 79 years old with urothelial cancer. Source: PBMCs, taken around atezolizumab (anti-PD-L1) treatment. The V gene is TRBV6-5, the J gene TRBJ2-7, with D perhaps matching TRBD1 (6 bases). In DNA, the CDR3 is TGTGCCAGCAGTAATAGGGGGTACCCCTACGAGCAGTACTTC. Encoded protein: CASSNRGYPYEQYF.